These 12 T cell receptor beta chains came from one sample sequenced in a study of T cell responses to AZD1222 COVID-19 vaccine. Generated by immunoSEQ multiplex PCR, the TCRdb table keeps only in-frame clones and is missing some. The table lists about 130,000 clones, approximately 85% of them singletons. The sequences come from peripheral blood, collected on day 0 of AZD1222 vaccination. The receptors derive from an adult in good health.

The DNA for the CDR3 is TGTGCCAGCAGCTTGGTCACAGTCCAGGGAGGACCAGCTAACTATGGCTACACCTTC. It encodes CASSLVTVQGGPANYGYTF. The chain couples TRBV5-6 to TRBJ1-2; a possible D gene is TRBD1 (5 bases). The germline CDR1 and CDR2 sequences are SGHDT and YYEEEE. This CDR3 has 19 amino acids. V was shortened by 0 bases and J by 0 bases, with 21 bases between the two germline ends.

As concerns this clone: Within the sample, other DNA sequences also encode this same CDR3. The V call is TRBV19, the J call TRBJ1-5, with 10 bases identical to TRBD1. The germline V gene has CDR1 LNHDA and CDR2 SQIVND (reference sequence). The junction had 9 bases not matched to a gene; V was cut back by 7 bases and J by 6 bases. CDR3 length: 15 amino acids. The chain's CDR3 is CASMAGTGDSQPQHF. CDR3 DNA sequence: TGTGCCAGTATGGCCGGGACAGGGGACAGTCAGCCCCAGCATTTT.

V usage is TRBV6-5 and J usage is TRBJ1-1; 9 bases line up with TRBD1. Germline V CDR1 and CDR2: MNHEY, SVGAGI. This CDR3 contains 15 residues. V shed 3 bases and J 5 bases; nucleotides not matched to a gene: 7. Here the CDR3 DNA reads TGTGCCAGCAGTTATTGGGGGACAGGGTCAACTGAAGCTTTCTTT. Its translation is CASSYWGTGSTEAFF.

This clone appeared a single time. The rearrangement links TRBV10-2 to TRBJ1-4, with 7 bases matching TRBD1. Germline V gives CDR1 WSHSY, CDR2 SAAADI. This CDR3 spans 13 amino acids. V was pared by 5 bases and J by 15 bases, with 12 bases of the junction left unmatched. Written as DNA, the CDR3 is TGCGCCAGCAGTCAGAACGGACCAGGGGGGATGTTTTTT. Its protein product is CASSQNGPGGMFF.

V and J are TRBV5-4 and TRBJ1-1; D uncertain. V lost 4 bases, J lost 1 base, and 8 bases lay in between. CDR1 is SGHNT and CDR2 is YYREEE in the germline V gene (reference sequence). This CDR3 has 13 amino acids. The CDR3 sequence: CASSPPRNTEAFF. The CDR3, as DNA: TGTGCCAGCAGCCCGCCCCGGAACACTGAAGCTTTCTTT.

V gene TRBV9 combines with J gene TRBJ1-1; 10 bases align to TRBD1. V lost 5 bases and J lost 2; bases outside the gene matches: 3. Germline CDR1 SGDLS, CDR2 YYNGEE. The CDR3 totals 14 residues. For the CDR3, the DNA is TGTGCCAGCAGTAGGACAGGGGGTAACACTGAAGCTTTCTTT. This codes for CASSRTGGNTEAFF.

This clone was detected once. This chain links TRBV29-1 with TRBJ2-7; D gene uncertain. Germline CDR1 SQVTM, CDR2 ANQGSEA. The ends were cut back, 5 bases at V and 0 bases at J, with 8 bases in the middle. This CDR3 spans 12 amino acids. The CDR3 nucleotides are TGCAGCGTTACGGATGGCTCCTACGAGCAGTACTTC. Translation gives CSVTDGSYEQYF.

This clone was found once. V gene TRBV18 combines with J gene TRBJ2-3; TRBD2 aligns across 8 bases. Per germline, CDR1 KGHSH and CDR2 LQKENI. V was pared by 0 bases and J by 0 bases, with 5 bases of the junction left unmatched. The CDR3 has 17 residues. The CDR3 bases are TGTGCCAGCTCACCACCGTTAGCGGGAACTAGCACAGATACGCAGTATTTT. Its translation: CASSPPLAGTSTDTQYF. Full variable domain (remainder filled in from reference TRBV18 and TRBJ2-3): NAGVMQNPRHLVRRRGQEARLRCSPMKGHSHVYWYRQLPEEGLKFMVYLQKENIIDESGMPKERFSAEFPKEGPSILRIQQVVRGDSAAYFCASSPPLAGTSTDTQYFGPGTRLTVL.

The rearrangement joins TRBV28 to TRBJ1-2; tentative D call: TRBD1 (6 bases). CDR1 and CDR2 from the germline V gene are MDHEN and SYDVKM. This CDR3 is built from 14 residues. Trimming cost V 9 bases and J 1 base, with 15 bases left between them. The CDR3 protein is CASLQGLLNYGYTF. Here the CDR3 DNA reads TGTGCCAGTCTACAGGGTTTGCTTAACTATGGCTACACCTTC.

The rearrangement links TRBV6-5 to TRBJ1-5; D may be TRBD1 (6 bases). Trimming took off 6 bases at V and 9 bases at J, with 18 bases between the two ends. The CDR3 runs 14 residues. From germline, CDR1 is MNHEY and CDR2 SVGAGI. CDR3 DNA sequence: TGTGCCAGCAGGGACACAGGGTCCCGTGGGCCCCAGCATTTT. Its translation: CASRDTGSRGPQHF.

The CDR3 protein is CASSWTLGLNQPQHF. In DNA, the CDR3 is TGTGCCAGCAGCTGGACTCTCGGCCTCAATCAGCCCCAGCATTTT. This sequence joins TRBV21-1 and TRBJ1-5. TRBV21-1 is designated a pseudogene. The CDR3 extends over 15 amino acids.

This chain connects TRBV4-2 to TRBJ1-1; 8 positions agree with TRBD1. The V segment lost 1 base and the J segment 4 bases; nucleotides outside the gene matches: 11. CDR1 is LGHNA, CDR2 YNFKEQ, per germline. The CDR3 extends over 17 amino acids. The CDR3 loop is CASSQVGTGWGTTEAFF. CDR3 nucleotide sequence: TGTGCCAGCAGCCAAGTAGGGACAGGATGGGGAACCACTGAAGCTTTCTTT.